Listed here are 10 T cell receptor beta chains from one sample, sequenced in a study of CD8 T cells in Susac syndrome. 0.5 to 1 ug RNA was reverse transcribed with random hexamers. A single record per CDR3 protein comes from TCRdb applying MiXCR to the immunoSEQ multiplex PCR reads. The data contain about 210,000 distinct CDR3 sequences, 95% of them seen just once; the ten biggest clones take up approximately 0.094%. The sample was CD4+ T cells from PBMCs. The source of these receptors is a human donor in good health.

This chain connects TRBV20-1 to TRBJ1-1; D may be TRBD1 (5 bases). Germline values: CDR1 DFQATT, CDR2 SNEGSKA (reference sequence). The CDR3 spans 10 residues. Trimming removed 6 bases at V and 7 bases at J, with 9 bases between. The CDR3 DNA reads as TGCAGTGCGGCAAGGGGTGAAGCTTTCTTT. Protein sequence: CSAARGEAFF.

The J gene is TRBJ1-6, the V gene TRBV27; no clear D gene. The CDR3 consists of 14 residues. The V gene lost 8 bases and the J gene lost 3 bases, with 11 bases spanning the gap. CDR1 and CDR2 from the germline V gene are MNHEY and SMNVEV (reference sequence). CDR3: CASGRRDYNSPLHF. CDR3 DNA sequence: TGTGCCAGCGGCCGGAGGGACTATAATTCACCCCTCCACTTT.

This chain links TRBV5-4 with TRBJ2-1, with 7 bases identical to TRBD1. The CDR3 is 16 residues long. CDR1 and CDR2 (germline): SGHNT, YYREEE (reference sequence). The V gene end was trimmed by 1 base and the J gene end by 7 bases; junction bases not matched to a gene: 11. In nucleotides, the CDR3 is TGTGCCAGCAGCTTGTTCTACAGGGGTGAAGTTAATGAGCAGTTCTTC. Translation: CASSLFYRGEVNEQFF.

The chain couples TRBV7-9 to TRBJ1-5, with unresolved D. Between the trimmed V and J ends, which lost 5 bases and 13 bases, there was a span of 15 bases. The CDR3 has 12 amino acids. Germline CDR1 SEHNR, CDR2 FQNEAQ (reference sequence). The CDR3 here is CASSQSGPEQHF. CDR3 sequence (DNA): TGTGCCAGCAGCCAGTCCGGGCCGGAGCAGCATTTT.

The chain joins TRBV20-1 to TRBJ2-7; D is perhaps TRBD1 or TRBD2 (5 bases each). V lost 5 bases to trimming and J lost 6 bases, with 17 bases between them. Germline V lookup: CDR1 DFQATT, CDR2 SNEGSKA (reference sequence). The CDR3 has 13 amino acids. In nucleotides, the CDR3 is TGCAGTGCTCTGAGGGGTGTAGAGGTCGAGCAGTACGTC. It encodes CSALRGVEVEQYV.

This chain links TRBV30 with TRBJ2-2; D call uncertain. CDR3 size: 13 residues. Germline CDR1 and CDR2: GTSNPN and SVGIG (reference sequence). With 4 bases removed from V and 0 bases from J, the gap between germline ends came to 6 bases. The CDR3 is CAWTLTNTGELFF. The CDR3 DNA sequence: TGTGCCTGGACTCTTACGAACACCGGGGAGCTGTTTTTT.

This clonotype appeared a single time. This sequence joins TRBV20-1 and TRBJ2-4; D possibly corresponds to TRBD2 (7 bases). Between the trimmed V and J ends, which lost 5 bases and 3 bases, there was a span of 11 bases. Germline V CDR1 and CDR2: DFQATT, SNEGSKA (reference sequence). The CDR3 is made up of 13 amino acids. CDR3 loop: CSAEGGGKNIQYF. The DNA of the CDR3 is TGCAGTGCTGAAGGGGGGGGCAAAAACATTCAGTACTTC.

CDR3 region: CASSPVGGNTEAFF. In nucleotides, the CDR3 is TGTGCCAGCTCACCCGTTGGAGGAAACACTGAAGCTTTCTTT. V usage is TRBV18 and J usage is TRBJ1-1; D is unclear. Trimming took off 3 bases at V and 2 bases at J, with 10 bases between the two ends. Per germline, CDR1 KGHSH and CDR2 LQKENI. The CDR3 has 14 residues.

This chain uses TRBV7-2 with TRBJ2-5; D is possibly TRBD1 (6 bases). Germline V lookup: CDR1 SGHTA, CDR2 FQGNSA. V gave up 2 bases and J gave up 9 bases, with 7 bases separating them. This CDR3 has 11 residues. The CDR3 DNA is TGTGCCAGCAGCTTACCAGGGGCCCAGTACTTC. Amino acid sequence: CASSLPGAQYF.

The J gene is TRBJ2-7, the V gene TRBV3-1, with 9 bases that match TRBD1. With V trimmed by 4 bases and J by 5 bases, 9 bases remained unmatched. This CDR3 is 15 amino acids long. Germline V lookup: CDR1 LGHDT, CDR2 YNNKEL (reference sequence). CDR3 in amino acids: CASSPSGQGTDEQYF. DNA of the CDR3: TGTGCCAGCAGCCCCTCCGGACAGGGGACAGACGAGCAGTACTTC.